This TCR beta chain came from a study of T cells after yellow fever vaccination. Looking at the study overall: SMART-Seq v4 Ultra Low Input served to prepare low-cell-number fractions.

Universal primer sites and UMIs were introduced during 5'RACE template-switching synthesis of TCR cDNA. TCRdb recomputed calls from the 5' RACE reads with MiXCR, one row per CDR3 protein. This table has some 600,000 distinct CDR3 sequences, roughly a sixth appearing once. The sequence was obtained from a man between 18 and 35 years old who received the YFV17D yellow fever vaccine. Sequenced material: PBMCs, taken 5 to 6 days after the first yellow fever vaccination.

The CDR3 here is CASSFRLCEGPVEETQYF. The CDR3 coding sequence is TGTGCCAGCAGCTTTCGGCTGTGTGAGGGGCCGGTAGAAGAGACCCAGTACTTC. This chain uses TRBV7-3 with TRBJ2-5; D could derive from TRBD1 or TRBD2 (5 bases each). Germline CDR1 and CDR2: SGHTA and FQGTGA. This CDR3 spans 18 amino acids. Trimming stripped 3 bases from V and 3 bases from J, with 23 bases between.